This TCR beta chain stems from a study of T cells in Graves' hyperthyroidism and ophthalmopathy. As for the study in general: Pretreatment peripheral blood was obtained at initial diagnosis. Points from the study as a whole: Most expanded thyroid clonotypes above 0.001 also appeared in blood. The model anticipated ophthalmopathy a median around six months pre-onset.

Ten or more counts support this clonotype. Its antigen is not known. Deletions cut 5 bases from V and 0 bases from J, with 18 bases between. The CDR3 loop spans 17 amino acids. Per the germline V gene, CDR1 is MNHEY and CDR2 is SVGEGT. Authors of the study amplified TCR beta CDR3 regions from RNA transcripts. HTBI primers were the set used in a first-round RT-PCR of the TCR CDR3. TCRdb redid the calling of the multiplex PCR reads with MiXCR, one entry per CDR3 protein. Here the sample spans about 500,000 distinct CDR3 sequences, 15% to 20% being singletons. The clonotype originates from a woman between 25 and 40 years old with Graves' ophthalmopathy. Sequencing used blood. The genes are TRBV6-2 or TRBV6-3 and TRBJ2-3; D may correspond to TRBD1 or TRBD2 (5 bases each). CDR3 in amino acids: CASSKRRDPFSTDTQYF. CDR3 DNA: TGTGCCAGCAGTAAGCGACGGGACCCTTTTAGCACAGATACGCAGTATTTT.